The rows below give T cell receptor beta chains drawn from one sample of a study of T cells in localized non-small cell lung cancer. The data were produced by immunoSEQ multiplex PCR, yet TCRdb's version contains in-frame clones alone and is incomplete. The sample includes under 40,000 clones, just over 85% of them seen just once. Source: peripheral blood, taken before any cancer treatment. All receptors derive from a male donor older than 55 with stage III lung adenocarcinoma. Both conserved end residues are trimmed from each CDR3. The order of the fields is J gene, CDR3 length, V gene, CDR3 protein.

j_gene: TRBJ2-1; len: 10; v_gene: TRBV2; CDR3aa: ASSETPNEQF
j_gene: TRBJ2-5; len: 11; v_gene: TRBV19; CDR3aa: ASSQRGQETQY
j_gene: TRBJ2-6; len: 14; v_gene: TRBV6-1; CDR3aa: ASSERLGSGANVLT
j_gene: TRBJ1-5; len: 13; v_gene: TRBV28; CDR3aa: ASEDGQGGFQPQH
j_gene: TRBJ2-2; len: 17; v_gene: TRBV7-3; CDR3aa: ASSLIPSDRDGGTGELF
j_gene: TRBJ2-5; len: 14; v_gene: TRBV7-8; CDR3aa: ASSLVGGNGLETQY
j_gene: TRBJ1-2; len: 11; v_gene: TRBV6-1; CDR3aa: ASSEGWGDGYT
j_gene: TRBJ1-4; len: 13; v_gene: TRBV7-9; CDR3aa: ASSSHRVTNEKLF
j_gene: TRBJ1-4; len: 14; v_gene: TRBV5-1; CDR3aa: ASSSDPQGGTEKLF
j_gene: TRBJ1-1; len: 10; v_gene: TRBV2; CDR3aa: ASSERHLEAF
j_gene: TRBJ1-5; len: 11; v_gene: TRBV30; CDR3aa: ALGQGAIQPQH
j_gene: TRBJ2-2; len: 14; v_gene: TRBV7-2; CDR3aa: ASSPMTVANTGELF
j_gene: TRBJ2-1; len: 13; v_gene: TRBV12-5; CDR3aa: ASGLEPGTGGEQF
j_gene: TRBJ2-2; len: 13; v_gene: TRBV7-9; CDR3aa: ASSSLGSYTGELF
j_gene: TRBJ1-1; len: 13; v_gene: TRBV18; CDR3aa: ASSPTLGGNTEAF
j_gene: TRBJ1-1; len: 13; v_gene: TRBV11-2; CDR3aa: ASSSTLGTARGAF
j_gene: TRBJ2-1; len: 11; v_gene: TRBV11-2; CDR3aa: ASSLDIANEQF
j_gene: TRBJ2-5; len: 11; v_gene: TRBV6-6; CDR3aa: ASSYGQKETQY
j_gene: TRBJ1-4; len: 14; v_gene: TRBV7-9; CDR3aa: ASSFFSTRRAEKLF
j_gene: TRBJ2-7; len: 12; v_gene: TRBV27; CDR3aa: ASSLRTGNYEQY
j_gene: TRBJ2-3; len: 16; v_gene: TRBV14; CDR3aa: ASSQEQIWTSSTDTQY
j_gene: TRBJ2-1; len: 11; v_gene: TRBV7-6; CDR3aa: ASSSPTIIEQF
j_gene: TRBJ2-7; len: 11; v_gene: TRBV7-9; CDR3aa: ASSPPQHYEQY
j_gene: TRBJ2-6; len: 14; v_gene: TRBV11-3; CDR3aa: ASSSRSTSGANVLT
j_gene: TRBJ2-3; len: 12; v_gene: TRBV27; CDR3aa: ASGPWGGTDTQY
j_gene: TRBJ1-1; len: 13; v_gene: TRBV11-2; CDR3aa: ASSLVRGRWTEAF
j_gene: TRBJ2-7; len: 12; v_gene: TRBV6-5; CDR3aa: ATTIARYSYEQY
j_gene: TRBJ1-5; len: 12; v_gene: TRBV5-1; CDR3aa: ASSTGTGDQPQH
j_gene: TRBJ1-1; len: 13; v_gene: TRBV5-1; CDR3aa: ASSSQITGDTEAF
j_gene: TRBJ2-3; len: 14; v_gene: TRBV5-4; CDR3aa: ASSLRADSSTDTQY
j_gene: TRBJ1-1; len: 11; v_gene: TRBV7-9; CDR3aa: ASSLVRGTEAF
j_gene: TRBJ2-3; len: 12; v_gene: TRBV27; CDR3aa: ASSNRVPTDTQY
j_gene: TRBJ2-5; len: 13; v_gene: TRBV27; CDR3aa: ASSLGKAGSETQY
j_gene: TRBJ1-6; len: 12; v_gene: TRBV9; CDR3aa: ASSVGQDNSPLH
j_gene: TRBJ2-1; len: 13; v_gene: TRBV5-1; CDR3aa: ASSLARGGDNEQF
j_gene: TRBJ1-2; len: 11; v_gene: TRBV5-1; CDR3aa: ASSRQGVEGYT
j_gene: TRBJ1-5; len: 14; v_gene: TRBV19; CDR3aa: ASSYWEGVGYQPQH
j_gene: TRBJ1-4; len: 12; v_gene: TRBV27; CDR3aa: ASSFRGGNEKLF
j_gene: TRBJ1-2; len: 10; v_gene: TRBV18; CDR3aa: ASSPGRYGYT
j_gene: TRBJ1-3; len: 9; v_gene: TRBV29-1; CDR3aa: SVVVGNTIY
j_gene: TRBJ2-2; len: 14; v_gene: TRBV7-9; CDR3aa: ASSSLAGVNTGELF
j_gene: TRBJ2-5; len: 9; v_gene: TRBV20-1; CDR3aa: SAREIETQY
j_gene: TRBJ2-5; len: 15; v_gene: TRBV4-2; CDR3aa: ASSQELTSGGQETQY
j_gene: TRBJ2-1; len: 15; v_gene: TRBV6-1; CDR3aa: ASSVREVYPGTGEQF
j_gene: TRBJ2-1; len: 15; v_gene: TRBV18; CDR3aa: ASSPPRSGTSGNEQF
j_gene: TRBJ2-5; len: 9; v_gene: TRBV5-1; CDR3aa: ASSFSETQY
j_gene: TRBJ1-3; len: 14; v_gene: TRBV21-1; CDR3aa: ASCTNGRGPGNTIY
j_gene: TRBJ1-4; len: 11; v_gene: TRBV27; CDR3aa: ASNFQRREKLF
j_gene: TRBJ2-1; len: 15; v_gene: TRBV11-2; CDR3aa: ASSLDRGRLSYNEQF
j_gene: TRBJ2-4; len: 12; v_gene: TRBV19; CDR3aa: ASTGTGDKNIQY
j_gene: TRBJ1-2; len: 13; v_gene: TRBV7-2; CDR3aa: ASSFALSGNYGYT